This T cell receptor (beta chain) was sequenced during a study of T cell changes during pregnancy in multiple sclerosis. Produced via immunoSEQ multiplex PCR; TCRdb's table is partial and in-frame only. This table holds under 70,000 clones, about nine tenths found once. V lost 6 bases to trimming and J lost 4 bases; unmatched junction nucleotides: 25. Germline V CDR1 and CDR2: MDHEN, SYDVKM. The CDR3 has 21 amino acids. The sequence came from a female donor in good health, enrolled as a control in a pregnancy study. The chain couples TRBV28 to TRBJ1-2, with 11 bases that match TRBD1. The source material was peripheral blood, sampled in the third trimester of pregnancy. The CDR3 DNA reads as TGTGCCAGCAGCACCAACAACCTGCAACGGGACAGGGGGAGAGGAATCTATGGCTACACCTTC. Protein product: CASSTNNLQRDRGRGIYGYTF.